This is a list of T cell receptor beta chains from one sample in a study of blood T cell repertoires in COVID-19. Profiled with immunoSEQ multiplex PCR; TCRdb holds only in-frame clones, not every one. The sample has 210,000 or so clones; 70% to 90% are singletons. The source material was peripheral blood. These receptors were taken from a woman younger than 35 who had recovered from COVID-19. Both conserved end residues are part of each CDR3. The order of the fields is V gene, D gene, J gene, clone size, CDR3 protein, CDR3 DNA. The D gene is left open where the match is weak. A clone size is listed for some rows: how often the clone was seen (once, few, many), or a class if it is expanded.

v_gene: TRBV19; d_gene: TRBD1; j_gene: TRBJ1-1; abundance: .; CDR3aa: CASSIGTGSEGEAFF; CDR3nt: TGTGCCAGTAGTATAGGGACAGGGTCAGAGGGTGAAGCTTTCTTT
v_gene: TRBV7-2; d_gene: TRBD1; j_gene: TRBJ1-2; abundance: .; CDR3aa: CASSLVYRGDGYTF; CDR3nt: TGTGCCAGCAGCTTAGTCTACAGGGGCGATGGCTACACCTTC
v_gene: TRBV13; d_gene: TRBD1; j_gene: TRBJ2-7; abundance: .; CDR3aa: CASRRRDSYEQYF; CDR3nt: TGTGCCAGCAGACGCCGGGACAGCTACGAGCAGTACTTC
v_gene: TRBV18; d_gene: .; j_gene: TRBJ1-2; abundance: .; CDR3aa: CASSPPGPGGYTF; CDR3nt: TGTGCCAGCTCACCACCCGGGCCGGGAGGCTACACCTTC
v_gene: TRBV6-5; d_gene: TRBD2; j_gene: TRBJ2-3; abundance: .; CDR3aa: CASRPSSGSTDTQYF; CDR3nt: TGTGCCAGCAGGCCTTCTAGCGGGAGCACAGATACGCAGTATTTT
v_gene: TRBV30; d_gene: .; j_gene: TRBJ2-2; abundance: .; CDR3aa: CAWIGRVNTGELFF; CDR3nt: TGTGCCTGGATCGGCAGGGTGAACACCGGGGAGCTGTTTTTT
v_gene: TRBV9; d_gene: TRBD2; j_gene: TRBJ2-1; abundance: .; CDR3aa: CASSARLGSGGYNEQFF; CDR3nt: TGTGCCAGCAGCGCACGACTGGGTAGCGGGGGATACAATGAGCAGTTCTTC
v_gene: TRBV5-1; d_gene: TRBD2; j_gene: TRBJ2-3; abundance: once; CDR3aa: CASSVGTSGNTDTQYF; CDR3nt: TGCGCCAGCAGCGTGGGGACTAGCGGGAACACAGATACGCAGTATTTT
v_gene: TRBV28; d_gene: TRBD1; j_gene: TRBJ2-1; abundance: .; CDR3aa: CASLNIRQRGQGTNEQFF; CDR3nt: TGTGCCAGTCTCAACATACGGCAAAGGGGACAGGGAACCAATGAGCAGTTCTTC
v_gene: TRBV5-5; d_gene: TRBD1; j_gene: TRBJ1-5; abundance: .; CDR3aa: CASSRDRGSGNQPQHF; CDR3nt: TGTGCCAGCAGCCGGGACAGGGGATCAGGCAATCAGCCCCAGCATTTT
v_gene: TRBV7-2; d_gene: TRBD1; j_gene: TRBJ1-1; abundance: .; CDR3aa: CASIPRQGEAFF; CDR3nt: TGTGCCAGCATCCCTAGACAGGGGGAAGCTTTCTTT
v_gene: TRBV9; d_gene: .; j_gene: TRBJ2-3; abundance: .; CDR3aa: CASSAIAASTDTQYF; CDR3nt: TGTGCCAGCAGCGCTATAGCGGCTAGCACAGATACGCAGTATTTT
v_gene: TRBV7-9; d_gene: .; j_gene: TRBJ1-2; abundance: .; CDR3aa: CASSAHTGLGGYTF; CDR3nt: TGTGCCAGCAGCGCGCATACAGGCTTAGGCGGCTACACCTTC
v_gene: TRBV4-2; d_gene: .; j_gene: TRBJ1-4; abundance: .; CDR3aa: CASSQVYGGTNEKLFF; CDR3nt: TGTGCCAGCAGCCAAGTTTACGGGGGAACTAATGAAAAACTGTTTTTT
v_gene: TRBV19; d_gene: .; j_gene: TRBJ2-1; abundance: .; CDR3aa: CASSSYIYNEQFF; CDR3nt: TGTGCCAGTAGTTCTTACATATACAATGAGCAGTTCTTC
v_gene: TRBV25-1; d_gene: .; j_gene: TRBJ1-6; abundance: .; CDR3aa: CASSPPGTRPNSPLHF; CDR3nt: TGTGCCAGCAGTCCTCCCGGGACACGGCCCAATTCACCCCTCCACTTT
v_gene: TRBV19; d_gene: .; j_gene: TRBJ2-4; abundance: .; CDR3aa: CASSLLQGEVAKNIQYF; CDR3nt: TGTGCCAGTAGTCTCCTACAGGGCGAGGTGGCCAAAAACATTCAGTACTTC
v_gene: TRBV7-3; d_gene: TRBD1; j_gene: TRBJ1-2; abundance: .; CDR3aa: CASSLTEGADGYTF; CDR3nt: TGTGCCAGCAGCTTAACGGAGGGGGCCGATGGCTACACCTTC
v_gene: TRBV11-3; d_gene: TRBD2; j_gene: TRBJ2-5; abundance: .; CDR3aa: CASSLGSGRARETQYF; CDR3nt: TGTGCCAGCAGCTTAGGTAGCGGGAGGGCTCGTGAGACCCAGTACTTC
v_gene: TRBV27; d_gene: .; j_gene: TRBJ1-5; abundance: .; CDR3aa: CASSRTGIQPQHF; CDR3nt: TGTGCCAGCAGTCGAACAGGGATCCAGCCCCAGCATTTT
v_gene: TRBV7-9; d_gene: .; j_gene: TRBJ2-3; abundance: .; CDR3aa: CASSLRQFTQYF; CDR3nt: TGTGCCAGCAGCCTTCGACAGTTTACGCAGTATTTT
v_gene: TRBV4-3; d_gene: .; j_gene: TRBJ1-4; abundance: .; CDR3aa: CASSQGWSNEKLFF; CDR3nt: TGCGCCAGCAGCCAAGGGTGGAGTAATGAAAAACTGTTTTTT
v_gene: TRBV2; d_gene: .; j_gene: TRBJ1-5; abundance: .; CDR3aa: CASSEEQLSSQPQHF; CDR3nt: TGTGCCAGCAGTGAAGAACAGTTAAGCAGTCAGCCCCAGCATTTT
v_gene: TRBV7-3; d_gene: .; j_gene: TRBJ2-1; abundance: few; CDR3aa: CASSSKGDNEQFF; CDR3nt: TGTGCCAGCAGCTCAAAAGGAGACAATGAGCAGTTCTTC
v_gene: TRBV9; d_gene: TRBD2; j_gene: TRBJ2-1; abundance: .; CDR3aa: CASSASGTSGGEQFF; CDR3nt: TGTGCCAGCAGCGCCTCCGGGACTAGCGGAGGAGAGCAGTTCTTC
v_gene: TRBV19; d_gene: TRBD1; j_gene: TRBJ2-6; abundance: .; CDR3aa: CASSTTRTGVGANVLTF; CDR3nt: TGTGCCAGTAGTACCACCCGGACAGGAGTTGGGGCCAACGTCCTGACTTTC
v_gene: TRBV14; d_gene: .; j_gene: TRBJ1-5; abundance: .; CDR3aa: CASSRKPTGARQPQHF; CDR3nt: TGTGCCAGCAGCCGCAAGCCGACTGGGGCGAGGCAGCCCCAGCATTTT
v_gene: TRBV6-5; d_gene: TRBD2; j_gene: TRBJ2-5; abundance: .; CDR3aa: CASRKTSGPQETQYF; CDR3nt: TGTGCCAGCAGAAAGACTAGCGGGCCCCAAGAGACCCAGTACTTC
v_gene: TRBV5-1; d_gene: .; j_gene: TRBJ1-1; abundance: .; CDR3aa: CASRQPRGTEAFF; CDR3nt: TGCGCCAGCAGACAGCCGCGGGGAACTGAAGCTTTCTTT
v_gene: TRBV12-5; d_gene: .; j_gene: TRBJ2-3; abundance: .; CDR3aa: CASGFIDTQYF; CDR3nt: TGTGCTAGTGGTTTCATAGATACGCAGTATTTT
v_gene: TRBV9; d_gene: TRBD2; j_gene: TRBJ2-1; abundance: .; CDR3aa: CASSVEGGRASYNEQFF; CDR3nt: TGTGCCAGCAGCGTAGAGGGCGGGAGGGCCTCCTACAATGAGCAGTTCTTC
v_gene: TRBV4-2; d_gene: .; j_gene: TRBJ1-3; abundance: .; CDR3aa: CASSQGRSGPSSGNTIYF; CDR3nt: TGTGCCAGCAGCCAAGGCCGGTCAGGGCCGAGCTCTGGAAACACCATATATTTT
v_gene: TRBV7-3; d_gene: TRBD1; j_gene: TRBJ2-1; abundance: .; CDR3aa: CASSLTPGQGSDEQFF; CDR3nt: TGTGCCAGCAGCTTAACCCCGGGACAGGGGTCGGATGAGCAGTTCTTC
v_gene: TRBV27; d_gene: TRBD2; j_gene: TRBJ2-5; abundance: once; CDR3aa: CASSLSGRVSQETQYF; CDR3nt: TGTGCCAGCAGTTTAAGCGGGAGGGTTTCACAAGAGACCCAGTACTTC
v_gene: TRBV19; d_gene: TRBD1; j_gene: TRBJ1-2; abundance: once; CDR3aa: CASSPGTGSYGYTF; CDR3nt: TGTGCCAGTAGTCCGGGGACAGGGAGCTATGGCTACACCTTC
v_gene: TRBV7-9; d_gene: .; j_gene: TRBJ2-7; abundance: .; CDR3aa: CASTDTDSLPYEQYF; CDR3nt: TGTGCCAGCACCGATACGGACAGTTTGCCCTACGAGCAGTACTTC
v_gene: TRBV4-3; d_gene: .; j_gene: TRBJ2-1; abundance: .; CDR3aa: CASSQDRGGGSPYNEQFF; CDR3nt: TGCGCCAGCAGCCAAGATCGCGGTGGAGGGAGCCCCTACAATGAGCAGTTCTTC
v_gene: TRBV19; d_gene: TRBD2; j_gene: TRBJ2-7; abundance: .; CDR3aa: CASSPGLAGRRSDEQYF; CDR3nt: TGTGCCAGTAGTCCCGGACTAGCGGGGAGGAGGAGTGACGAGCAGTACTTC
v_gene: TRBV5-1; d_gene: TRBD1; j_gene: TRBJ2-7; abundance: .; CDR3aa: CASSLLGTGEEQYF; CDR3nt: TGCGCCAGCAGCTTGTTGGGGACAGGGGAAGAGCAGTACTTC
v_gene: TRBV3-1/TRBV3-2; d_gene: TRBD1; j_gene: TRBJ1-1; abundance: .; CDR3aa: CASSHLDRVGAFF; CDR3nt: TGTGCCAGCAGCCACCTGGACAGGGTAGGTGCTTTCTTT
v_gene: TRBV12-3/TRBV12-4; d_gene: TRBD1; j_gene: TRBJ1-2; abundance: .; CDR3aa: CASNSQGPYYTF; CDR3nt: TGTGCCAGCAACTCACAGGGGCCTTACTACACCTTC